Below are 9 T cell receptor beta chains sequenced from a single sample in a study of vaccination and CD4 T cells after COVID-19. Regarding time point: late sampling 161 to 241 days after vaccination in a few convalescent patients. Documented treatment: approximately 11-day PBMC culture with coronavirus spike peptide pools or control peptides (ViraFEST assay). These receptors have no identified antigens. The Oncomine TCR Beta short-read assay was applied to DNA of cultured CD4+ T cells. TCRdb fed the PCR reads into MiXCR, producing one record per CDR3 protein. In the table there are approximately 25,000 distinct CDR3 sequences, 28% of which are singletons. Here the sequenced sample was CD4+ T cells from blood, cultured in vitro, taken about 7 months after SARS-CoV-2 vaccination. These receptors were taken from a human donor who had recovered from COVID-19.

A few counts support this clonotype. This chain connects TRBV6-5 to TRBJ2-7; D may be TRBD1 (5 bases). Germline-derived CDR1 and CDR2 are MNHEY and SVGAGI. V lost 4 bases to trimming and J lost 5 bases, with 12 bases between them. The CDR3 sequence is 13 residues long. In DNA form, the CDR3 reads TGTGCCAGCAGTTCTAAGGGGTTTCACGAGCAGTACTTC. This translates into CASSSKGFHEQYF.

This clonotype has just one count. The CDR3 loop reads CASSQWNQGYGYTF. DNA for the CDR3: TGTGCCAGCAGCCAGTGGAATCAGGGCTATGGCTACACCTTC. This sequence joins TRBV14 and TRBJ1-2; TRBD1 might be the D (5 bases). The CDR3 runs to 14 residues. V gave up 3 bases and J gave up 4 bases, with 12 bases separating them. Germline V gene data show CDR1 as SGHDN and CDR2 as FVKESK.

This clonotype was recorded a few times. This sequence joins TRBV28 and TRBJ1-2, with 10 bases lining up with TRBD1. The CDR3 extends over 16 amino acids. The V gene's germline CDR1 is MDHEN and CDR2 SYDVKM. V gave up 5 bases and J gave up 8 bases; unmatched junction bases: 14. CDR3 coding DNA: TGTGCCAGCAGTCCCCGCTGGAGACAGGGGGCGCAGGGCTACACCTTC. Protein sequence: CASSPRWRQGAQGYTF.

This clonotype was seen only once. The chain links TRBV5-4 to TRBJ1-6; D unresolved. Looked up from germline, CDR1 is SGHNT and CDR2 is YYREEE (reference sequence). CDR3 size: 13 residues. V lost 0 bases to trimming and J lost 6 bases, with 4 bases between them. CDR3 sequence: CASSLDLNSPLHF. CDR3 DNA: TGTGCCAGCAGCTTGGACCTTAATTCACCCCTCCACTTT.

This clonotype was picked up a small number of times. V and J are TRBV20-1 and TRBJ2-7; unclear D gene. Trimming took off 0 bases at V and 6 bases at J, with 9 bases between the two ends. The CDR3 sequence is 12 residues long. Germline CDR1 DFQATT, CDR2 SNEGSKA (reference sequence). The CDR3 reads CSARDRESEQYF. CDR3 coding DNA: TGCAGTGCTAGAGATCGAGAGAGCGAGCAGTACTTC.

The chain couples TRBV20-1 to TRBJ1-5; 7 nucleotides agree with TRBD1. In germline, CDR1 is DFQATT, CDR2 SNEGSKA (reference sequence). The CDR3 runs 16 residues. V trimming: 6 bases; J trimming: 2 bases; junction bases outside the gene matches: 13. The CDR3 is CSAENKGAGGNQPQHF. In nucleotides, the CDR3 is TGCAGTGCAGAGAACAAGGGGGCAGGAGGCAATCAGCCCCAGCATTTT.

This rearrangement joins TRBV5-4 to TRBJ1-6, with D possibly matching TRBD1 (5 bases). Germline V lookup: CDR1 SGHNT, CDR2 YYREEE (reference sequence). V gave up 0 bases and J gave up 7 bases, with 11 bases separating them. The CDR3 is 15 amino acids. For the CDR3, the DNA is TGTGCCAGCAGCTTGGATCAGGGAAGAAATTCACCCCTCCACTTT. This gives the protein CASSLDQGRNSPLHF.

This clonotype has just a few counts. The chain employs TRBV6-2 or TRBV6-3 and TRBJ2-1, with D unresolved. CDR1 and CDR2 (germline): MNHEY, SVGEGT. V lost 3 bases and J lost 5, with 2 bases in between. This CDR3 comprises 11 residues. CDR3 region: CASSYDNEQFF. The DNA of the CDR3 is TGTGCCAGCAGTTATGACAATGAGCAGTTCTTC.

The chain carries TRBV20-1 and TRBJ2-7; D is uncertain. Germline CDR1 is DFQATT and CDR2 is SNEGSKA (reference sequence). The CDR3 extends over 12 amino acids. Trimming left V 3 bases short and J 6 bases short, with 12 bases between. This CDR3 is CSARESLLEQYF. DNA for the CDR3: TGCAGTGCTAGGGAAAGCCTCCTCGAGCAGTACTTC.